This T cell receptor beta chain was profiled in a study of shared clonotypes between healthy human individuals. Generated by immunoSEQ multiplex PCR, the TCRdb table keeps only in-frame clones and is missing some. The table lists millions of clones, 90% to 95% of them singletons. This clone showed up just once. Germline V gene data show CDR1 as PRHDT and CDR2 as FYEKMQ (reference sequence). V lost 6 bases and J lost 2, with 13 bases in between. This CDR3 is built from 14 residues. The specimen sequenced was naive CD4+ T cells from PBMCs. Subset here: CD45RA+ positively selected. The genes are TRBV13 and TRBJ2-5, with D hard to call. The TCR comes from a man between 18 and 29 years old in good health. Some clones in this sample may be carry-over from other donors' samples. The CDR3 loop is CASRGRGFQETQYF. CDR3 in DNA: TGTGCCAGCAGAGGCAGAGGTTTTCAAGAGACCCAGTACTTC.